The clone carrying this T cell receptor beta chain was recorded many times. The antigen remains undetermined. The sample is drawn from a study of T cells in Graves' hyperthyroidism and ophthalmopathy. Study-wide context: Peripheral blood was drawn at first diagnosis, prior to all treatment.

Lactation, pregnancy, other autoimmune disease or uncontrolled infection excluded patients. General study points: Most thyroid clonotypes expanded above 0.001 appeared in blood too.

Per the germline V gene, CDR1 is MNHEY and CDR2 is SVGAGI. V lost 1 base and J 1 base, leaving 10 bases between the germline ends. This CDR3 contains 15 residues. TCR beta CDR3 regions were amplified from RNA. During a first-round RT-PCR of the TCR CDR3, the HTBI primer set was used. TCRdb processed the multiplex PCR reads anew with MiXCR; each CDR3 protein has one entry. Among roughly 520,000 distinct CDR3 sequences listed, around 24% were seen once. The chain is built from TRBV6-5 and TRBJ1-1; possibly TRBD1 for D (5 bases). The origin of this receptor is a woman in her 30s with Graves' ophthalmopathy. The material sequenced was blood. The CDR3: CASSYWNTGNTEAFF. In DNA form, the CDR3 reads TGTGCCAGCAGTTACTGGAATACAGGGAACACTGAAGCTTTCTTT.